The 15 T cell receptor beta chains listed next were all sequenced from one sample in a study of blood T cell repertoires in COVID-19. Clones were read by immunoSEQ multiplex PCR, and TCRdb kept only the in-frame ones, dropping some. The sample records under 350,000 clones, approximately 89% being singletons. The sample comprised PBMCs or T cells enriched from blood (not recorded which). The receptors stem from a woman aged 60-75 years who had recovered from COVID-19.

The chain recombines TRBV18 with TRBJ2-7; no reliable D call. CDR1 is KGHSH, CDR2 LQKENI, per germline. This CDR3 has 12 amino acids. V was shortened by 1 base and J by 3 bases, with 4 bases between the two germline ends. CDR3 protein: CASSPRLYEQYF. CDR3 nucleotides: TGTGCCAGCTCACCACGGCTCTACGAGCAGTACTTC.

The chain carries TRBV21-1 and TRBJ2-1; TRBD1, the D gene given by the table, was not confirmed from the DNA. TRBV21-1 is a listed pseudogene. The CDR3 has 13 residues. CDR3 loop: CASSKRGGVEQFF. Here the CDR3 DNA reads TGTGCCAGCAGCAAAAGAGGGGGAGTCGAGCAGTTCTTC.

The rearrangement uses TRBV28 and TRBJ1-4, with a weak D call TRBD1 (6 bases). V was pared by 3 bases and J by 7 bases, with 18 bases between. CDR1 is MDHEN and CDR2 is SYDVKM in the germline V gene. The CDR3 is 16 residues long. CDR3 bases: TGTGCCAGCAGTTTTCGGTCAACAGGGATAGTTGAAAAACTGTTTTTT. Its translation: CASSFRSTGIVEKLFF. The entire variable domain, with the rest obtained from reference TRBV28 and TRBJ1-4, is as follows: DVKVTQSSRYLVKRTGEKVFLECVQDMDHENMFWYRQDPGLGLRLIYFSYDVKMKEKGDIPEGYSVSREKKERFSLILESASTNQTSMYLCASSFRSTGIVEKLFFGSGTQLSVL.

The J gene is TRBJ2-1, the V gene TRBV28, with a weak D call TRBD2 (6 bases). Germline CDR1 MDHEN, CDR2 SYDVKM. The CDR3 loop spans 17 amino acids. V was clipped by 3 bases and J by 0 bases, with 15 bases between them. The CDR3 sequence: CASSFGGMGSSYNEQFF. CDR3 bases: TGTGCCAGCAGTTTCGGCGGGATGGGGAGCTCCTACAATGAGCAGTTCTTC.

The CDR3 nucleotides are TGTGCCAGCAGCGTTTCCCGCGGACAGAATTCACCCCTCCACTTT. This sequence encodes CASSVSRGQNSPLHF. The chain links TRBV9 to TRBJ1-6, with D possibly being TRBD1 (6 bases). V was trimmed by 2 bases and J by 7 bases, leaving 13 bases between them. Germline CDR1 SGDLS, CDR2 YYNGEE. This CDR3 has 15 residues. The full variable domain, completed using reference TRBV9 and TRBJ1-6, is DSGVTQTPKHLITATGQRVTLRCSPRSGDLSVYWYQQSLDQGLQFLIQYYNGEERAKGNILERFSAQQFPDLHSELNLSSLELGDSALYFCASSVSRGQNSPLHFGNGTRLTVT.

The genes are TRBV15 and TRBJ2-7; perhaps TRBD2 as D (6 bases). Germline V gene data show CDR1 as LNHNV and CDR2 as YYDKDF (reference sequence). The CDR3 contains 14 residues. V was shortened by 5 bases and J by 0 bases, with 11 bases between the two germline ends. The CDR3 region is CATSPPGSSYEQYF. The CDR3 nucleotides read TGTGCCACCAGCCCCCCCGGGAGCTCCTACGAGCAGTACTTC.

This clone was observed a single time. The gene calls are TRBV20-1 and TRBJ1-1, with no clear D. This CDR3 has 9 residues. Germline V gene lookup returns CDR1 DFQATT and CDR2 SNEGSKA (reference sequence). V lost 6 bases to trimming and J lost 5 bases, with 4 bases between them. CDR3 in amino acids: CSAQTEAFF. The CDR3 nucleotides are TGCAGTGCCCAAACTGAAGCTTTCTTT.

The chain carries TRBV6-6 and TRBJ2-1; possible D gene TRBD2, 6 bases. Trimming removed 5 bases at V and 8 bases at J, with 16 bases between. The CDR3 covers 14 residues. CDR1 and CDR2 from the germline V gene are MNHNY and SVGAGI (reference sequence). CDR3 in DNA: TGTGCCAGCAGTCGGGCCGGAGGGATACATGAGCAGTTCTTC. Its translation is CASSRAGGIHEQFF.

The chain couples TRBV19 to TRBJ2-3; a possible D gene is TRBD2 (6 bases). Trimming cost V 3 bases and J 5 bases, with 6 bases left between them. Germline assignment: CDR1 LNHDA and CDR2 SQIVND (reference sequence). The CDR3 is 12 amino acids. This chain's CDR3 is CASSMGGDTQYF. The CDR3 DNA reads TGTGCCAGTAGTATGGGGGGAGATACGCAGTATTTT. Variable domain in full (rest from reference TRBV19 and TRBJ2-3): DGGITQSPKYLFRKEGQNVTLSCEQNLNHDAMYWYRQDPGQGLRLIYYSQIVNDFQKGDIAEGYSVSREKKESFPLTVTSAQKNPTAFYLCASSMGGDTQYFGPGTRLTVL.

The CDR3 sequence: CASSYSQGFGNTIYF. DNA for the CDR3: TGTGCCAGCAGTTACTCACAGGGTTTTGGAAACACCATATATTTT. The chain is built from TRBV6-5 and TRBJ1-3; weak D call: TRBD1 (6 bases). CDR3 length: 15 residues. V gave up 0 bases and J gave up 3 bases, with 9 bases separating them. CDR1 MNHEY and CDR2 SVGAGI come from the germline V gene.

The chain links TRBV6-5 to TRBJ2-1; TRBD1 is a possible D gene (5 bases). This CDR3 is 15 amino acids long. Germline V gene sequence: CDR1 MNHEY, CDR2 SVGAGI. V was clipped by 6 bases and J by 6 bases, with 18 bases between them. In DNA, the CDR3 is TGTGCCAGCAGGCCGACAGACCTTGGGCGCAATGAGCAGTTCTTC. It codes for CASRPTDLGRNEQFF.

The rearrangement uses TRBV11-2 and TRBJ2-7; TRBD1 aligns across 10 bases. Unmatched junction bases numbered 16, after V lost 7 bases and J lost 7 bases. Germline loops: CDR1 SGHAT, CDR2 FQNNGV. The CDR3 contains 16 residues. CDR3 amino acids: CASKKFRGQGTREQYF. The CDR3 DNA follows: TGTGCCAGCAAGAAATTTCGGGGACAGGGGACACGGGAGCAGTACTTC. The full variable domain, rest sourced from reference TRBV11-2 and TRBJ2-7, is EAGVAQSPRYKIIEKRQSVAFWCNPISGHATLYWYQQILGQGPKLLIQFQNNGVVDDSQLPKDRFSAERLKGVDSTLKIQPAKLEDSAVYLCASKKFRGQGTREQYFGPGTRLTVT.

This sequence joins TRBV2 and TRBJ2-7; 8 nucleotides match TRBD2. The CDR3 runs 14 residues. Germline loops: CDR1 SNHLY, CDR2 FYNNEI. The junction had 10 bases not matched to a gene; V was cut back by 7 bases and J by 5 bases. This CDR3 is CASTTGTRYHEQYF. In DNA, the CDR3 is TGTGCCAGCACGACCGGGACTAGGTACCACGAGCAGTACTTC.

The chain is built from TRBV30 and TRBJ2-3; possible D gene TRBD2, 6 bases. This CDR3 contains 14 residues. V lost 0 bases to trimming and J lost 3 bases, with 10 bases between them. Germline lookup yields CDR1 GTSNPN and CDR2 SVGIG (reference sequence). CDR3 nucleotide sequence: TGTGCCTGGAGTGTACCCGGGGGAACAGATACGCAGTATTTT. This sequence encodes CAWSVPGGTDTQYF.

J is TRBJ2-4 and V is TRBV29-1, with unresolved D. Germline V gives CDR1 SQVTM, CDR2 ANQGSEA. The CDR3 covers 12 residues. V gave up 5 bases and J gave up 1 base, with 6 bases separating them. CDR3 region: CSVISAKNIQYF. The CDR3 nucleotides are TGCAGCGTTATCTCCGCCAAAAACATTCAGTACTTC.